Below are 32 T cell receptor beta chains sequenced from a single sample in a study of blood T cell repertoires in COVID-19. Libraries were prepared by immunoSEQ multiplex PCR; TCRdb keeps only in-frame clonotypes and omits some of them. The table records just under 150,000 clones, roughly nine tenths of them present only once. Sequenced sample: peripheral blood. The receptors derive from a human donor in a cohort sampled during active COVID-19.

V and J are TRBV6-5 and TRBJ1-4; the D gene is possibly TRBD1 (5 bases). Germline assignment: CDR1 MNHEY and CDR2 SVGAGI. The CDR3 contains 15 residues. V was pared by 6 bases and J by 7 bases, with 18 bases between. The CDR3: CASSPTELPGEKLFF. The CDR3 region has the DNA TGTGCCAGCAGCCCGACAGAATTACCGGGTGAAAAACTGTTTTTT.

This clone appeared once. The rearrangement joins TRBV19 to TRBJ2-6; 11 positions agree with TRBD1. After removal of 4 bases from V and 3 bases from J, the junction contained 11 bases not matched to a gene. The CDR3 totals 19 residues. The germline V gene encodes CDR1 LNHDA and CDR2 SQIVND (reference sequence). In DNA form, the CDR3 reads TGTGCCAGTAGTACCAGGACAGGGGGCCTGACCGATGGGGCCAACGTCCTGACTTTC. Residues: CASSTRTGGLTDGANVLTF.

The chain employs TRBV6-5 and TRBJ1-4; no reliable D call. CDR1 and CDR2 from the germline V gene are MNHEY and SVGAGI. V was clipped by 6 bases and J by 7 bases, with 15 bases between them. This CDR3 contains 14 residues. CDR3 loop: CASRDPGGSEKLFF. In nucleotides, the CDR3 is TGTGCCAGCAGAGACCCCGGCGGGAGTGAAAAACTGTTTTTT.

This chain links TRBV19 with TRBJ1-1; 9 bases map to TRBD1. The CDR3 spans 14 residues. Germline CDR1 is LNHDA and CDR2 is SQIVND (reference sequence). J lost 4 bases, V lost 1 base, and 1 base had no gene match. The DNA of the CDR3 is TGTGCCAGTAGTATAGTGGGACAGGGCACTGAAGCTTTCTTT. Translating it yields CASSIVGQGTEAFF.

The chain is built from TRBV5-4 and TRBJ2-1; 10 positions match TRBD2. V was clipped by 2 bases and J by 3 bases; unmatched bases: 2. The CDR3 has 15 residues. Germline-derived CDR1 and CDR2 are SGHNT and YYREEE (reference sequence). The CDR3, as DNA: TGTGCCAGCAGCTTAGCGGGGGGGATCTACAATGAGCAGTTCTTC. This gives the protein CASSLAGGIYNEQFF.

This chain uses TRBV5-6 with TRBJ1-6, with 10 bases fitting TRBD1. Trimming at V came to 5 bases and at J to 10 bases, leaving 6 bases not matched to a gene. The CDR3 spans 14 residues. Germline CDR1 and CDR2: SGHDT and YYEEEE. The CDR3 loop reads CASRGDRGRSPLHF. The DNA of the CDR3 is TGTGCCAGCAGGGGGGACAGGGGACGGTCACCCCTCCACTTT.

This clone was detected only once. The chain joins TRBV6-5 to TRBJ2-7; D call uncertain. CDR3 size: 14 residues. Germline CDR1 and CDR2: MNHEY and SVGAGI. V dropped 6 bases and J dropped 3 bases, with 15 bases sitting between them. CDR3 nucleotide sequence: TGTGCCAGCAGCCAAGCCGGCGGAGACTACGAGCAGTACTTC. It encodes CASSQAGGDYEQYF.

This chain links TRBV15 with TRBJ1-4; the match to TRBD1 covers 7 bases. V dropped 0 bases and J dropped 0; count of bases not matched to a gene: 10. In germline, CDR1 is LNHNV, CDR2 YYDKDF (reference sequence). The CDR3 has 19 residues. The CDR3 region is CATSRDNRDSDPTNEKLFF. The CDR3 DNA sequence: TGTGCCACCAGCAGAGATAATAGGGACAGTGATCCAACTAATGAAAAACTGTTTTTT.

This chain connects TRBV11-1 to TRBJ2-6; D gene ambiguous. With 5 bases removed from V and 4 bases from J, the gap between germline ends came to 15 bases. Germline V gene data show CDR1 as SGHAT and CDR2 as FQDESV (reference sequence). The CDR3 spans 16 residues. The CDR3 is CASSPRAPWGANVLTF. The DNA for the CDR3 is TGTGCCAGCAGCCCCCGCGCCCCCTGGGGGGCCAACGTCCTGACTTTC.

The V call is TRBV3-1 (or the pseudogene TRBV3-2), the J call TRBJ1-4; the D gene is possibly TRBD1 (5 bases). Deletions cut 4 bases from V and 11 bases from J, with 17 bases between. The CDR3 is 14 residues long. CDR1 is LGHDT and CDR2 is YNNKEL in the germline V gene (reference sequence). The CDR3 sequence is CASSPTHRSGKLFF. DNA of the CDR3: TGTGCCAGCAGCCCGACCCACAGGTCTGGGAAACTGTTTTTT.

The chain employs TRBV29-1 and TRBJ2-5, with D perhaps TRBD2 (6 bases). Germline V gene sequence: CDR1 SQVTM, CDR2 ANQGSEA. The V end was cut by 4 bases, the J end by 4 bases, with 10 bases between. The CDR3 length is 12 residues. CDR3 bases: TGCAGCGTTGCCGGGGGACGAGAGACCCAGTACTTC. The encoded protein is CSVAGGRETQYF.

The chain couples TRBV9 to TRBJ2-1; 15 bases align to TRBD2. Trimming took 4 bases from V and 8 from J; bases not matched to a gene: 7. The CDR3 loop spans 16 amino acids. Looked up from germline, CDR1 is SGDLS and CDR2 is YYNGEE. The DNA for the CDR3 is TGTGCCAGCAGCCCTTTGGGACTAGCGGGGGGCCATGAGCAGTTCTTC. Translation gives CASSPLGLAGGHEQFF.

This chain uses TRBV7-2 with TRBJ2-3, with TRBD1 matching over 8 bases. The germline V gene has CDR1 SGHTA and CDR2 FQGNSA. This CDR3 is built from 12 residues. The J segment lost 4 bases and the V segment lost 6 bases, leaving 0 bases of the junction unmatched. In DNA form, the CDR3 reads TGTGCCAGCAGGACAGGGGCAGATACGCAGTATTTT. Translation gives CASRTGADTQYF.

The chain links TRBV3-1 (or the pseudogene TRBV3-2) to TRBJ2-7; a possible D gene is TRBD1 (6 bases). The CDR3 sequence is 13 residues long. Germline-derived CDR1 and CDR2 are LGHDT and YNNKEL (reference sequence). V was pared by 1 base and J by 3 bases, with 7 bases between. CDR3 region: CASSQVTGYEQYF. CDR3 DNA sequence: TGTGCCAGCAGCCAAGTGACAGGCTACGAGCAGTACTTC.

This rearrangement joins TRBV7-2 to TRBJ2-5; 8 nucleotides agree with TRBD1. Germline V gene data show CDR1 as SGHTA and CDR2 as FQGNSA. After removal of 4 bases from V and 4 bases from J, the junction contained 5 bases not matched to a gene. The CDR3 is made up of 14 amino acids. The CDR3 coding sequence is TGTGCCAGCAGCTATCAGGGGGCTTCAGAGACCCAGTACTTC. As protein: CASSYQGASETQYF.

This clone was recorded a few times. This specimen includes other DNA sequences encoding the same CDR3. The rearrangement joins TRBV5-1 to TRBJ2-3; 8 positions agree with TRBD2. From germline, CDR1 is SGHRS and CDR2 YFSETQ. J lost 3 bases, V lost 5 bases, and 5 bases had no gene match. This CDR3 has 14 amino acids. CDR3 protein: CASSRGGFTDTQYF. In DNA form, the CDR3 reads TGCGCCAGCAGTCGGGGGGGCTTTACAGATACGCAGTATTTT.

This clone was counted once. At one end the junction does not follow the germline gene, possibly because of a read error. Other DNA sequences within the sample encode an identical CDR3. The chain carries TRBV11-2 and TRBJ2-7; 7 nucleotides match TRBD1. The CDR3 has 15 amino acids. The germline gives CDR1 SGHAT, CDR2 FQNNGV. This chain's CDR3 is CASSLSRDRVYEQYF. CDR3 in DNA: TGTGCTAGCAGCCTTTCCCGGGACAGAGTCTACGAGCAGTACTTC.

A few counts support this clone. The gene calls are TRBV14 and TRBJ2-3, with 8 bases aligning to TRBD2. CDR3 length equals 16 residues. Per germline, CDR1 SGHDN and CDR2 FVKESK. V gave up 4 bases and J gave up 1 base; unmatched junction bases: 7. The CDR3 sequence is CASSRTGTRGTDTQYF. The CDR3 coding sequence is TGTGCCAGCAGCCGCACCGGGACTAGGGGCACAGATACGCAGTATTTT.

The chain has TRBV2 and TRBJ1-4, with D tentatively TRBD1 (5 bases). Trimming shortened V by 0 bases and J by 0 bases, and 14 bases separated the two germline ends. This CDR3 region has 18 residues. Per germline, CDR1 SNHLY and CDR2 FYNNEI. CDR3 in amino acids: CASSEAQGVPATNEKLFF. In DNA, the CDR3 is TGTGCCAGCAGTGAAGCACAAGGGGTACCCGCAACTAATGAAAAACTGTTTTTT. The full variable domain, in which reference TRBV2 and TRBJ1-4 provide the parts outside the CDR3, is EPEVTQTPSHQVTQMGQEVILRCVPISNHLYFYWYRQILGQKVEFLVSFYNNEISEKSEIFDDQFSVERPDGSNFTLKIRSTKLEDSAMYFCASSEAQGVPATNEKLFFGSGTQLSVL.

The rearrangement joins TRBV7-9 to TRBJ1-2; D is unresolved. Deletions cut 3 bases from V and 3 bases from J, with 8 bases between. The germline V gene has CDR1 SEHNR and CDR2 FQNEAQ (reference sequence). The CDR3 consists of 13 residues. CDR3 bases: TGTGCCAGCAGCTTTTCTTCGGACTATGGCTACACCTTC. Residues: CASSFSSDYGYTF. Full variable domain (outside the CDR3, taken from reference TRBV7-9 and TRBJ1-2): DTGVSQNPRHKITKRGQNVTFRCDPISEHNRLYWYRQTLGQGPEFLTYFQNEAQLEKSRLLSDRFSAERPKGSFSTLEIQRTEQGDSAMYLCASSFSSDYGYTFGSGTRLTVV.

The chain carries TRBV7-9 and TRBJ2-7; TRBD2 might be the D (7 bases). This CDR3 comprises 17 residues. The germline gives CDR1 SEHNR, CDR2 FQNEAQ (reference sequence). The V end lost 1 base, the J end lost 0 bases, and 16 bases lay between the germline ends. The CDR3 region is CASSLVRGRGSSYEQYF. CDR3 coding DNA: TGTGCCAGCAGCTTAGTGCGGGGGCGAGGAAGCTCCTACGAGCAGTACTTC.

This clone was detected only a few times. The genes are TRBV19 and TRBJ2-7, with 8 positions matching TRBD2. V lost 9 bases to trimming and J lost 5 bases; unmatched junction nucleotides: 12. The germline gives CDR1 LNHDA, CDR2 SQIVND (reference sequence). The CDR3 runs to 14 residues. In nucleotides, the CDR3 is TGTGCCAGCTCGCGGGGGGCCTCCGCGGACGAGCAGTACTTC. Its protein is CASSRGASADEQYF.

Comment on this clone: The junction departs from germline at one end; a sequencing error may be responsible. The rearrangement uses TRBV5-1 and TRBJ1-1, with D tentatively TRBD1 (5 bases). This CDR3 comprises 15 residues. Germline V CDR1 and CDR2: SGHRS, YFSETQ. DNA of the CDR3: TGCGCCAGCAGCTTGGGGGAGAGGAGGGGCTCGGTCGTTCTCTTT. This sequence encodes CASSLGERRGSVVLF.

The table lists this clone with a few counts. The rearrangement uses TRBV2 and TRBJ1-6; D is possibly TRBD1 (5 bases). V was pared by 8 bases and J by 6 bases, with 17 bases between. The CDR3 runs 15 residues. Germline V gives CDR1 SNHLY, CDR2 FYNNEI. The CDR3 nucleotides are TGTGCCAGCGGAATTTGGGGGGTGAGTAATTCACCCCTCCACTTT. Encoded protein: CASGIWGVSNSPLHF.

Written as DNA, the CDR3 is TGTGCCAGCTCACTAACGGGACAGGATTACGAGCAGTACTTC. Protein product: CASSLTGQDYEQYF. V is TRBV18 and J is TRBJ2-7; 8 nucleotides agree with TRBD1. The CDR3 is 14 residues long. The V gene end was trimmed by 4 bases and the J gene end by 4 bases; junction bases not matched to a gene: 6. Germline V gives CDR1 KGHSH, CDR2 LQKENI.

The chain is built from TRBV29-1 and TRBJ2-1; a possible D gene is TRBD2 (7 bases). The germline V and J ends were trimmed by 4 bases and 6 bases, with 16 bases remaining between them. CDR3 length: 14 residues. CDR1 and CDR2 (germline): SQVTM, ANQGSEA. CDR3 DNA: TGCAGCGTTGTAGAGGGGGGGGCCGGCAATGAGCAGTTCTTC. This codes for CSVVEGGAGNEQFF.

V and J are TRBV2 and TRBJ2-1, with a tentative D call TRBD2 (6 bases). Germline V lookup: CDR1 SNHLY, CDR2 FYNNEI. Trimming cost V 4 bases and J 0 bases, with 7 bases left between them. The CDR3 runs 14 residues. The CDR3 spells CASSAGSSYNEQFF. For the CDR3, the DNA is TGTGCCAGCAGTGCCGGGAGCTCCTACAATGAGCAGTTCTTC.

The chain links TRBV5-3 to TRBJ2-3; a possible D gene is TRBD2 (5 bases). TRBV5-3 is placed among ORFs of uncertain function. Trimming stripped 2 bases from V and 0 bases from J, with 13 bases between. This CDR3 contains 16 residues. The CDR3 region has the DNA TGTGCCAGAAGCTTTCGGCTAGCCCCCAGCACAGATACGCAGTATTTT. Protein product: CARSFRLAPSTDTQYF.

The table lists this clone with a count of one. This chain connects TRBV4-1 to TRBJ2-3, with no clear D. The ends were cut back, 2 bases at V and 0 bases at J, with 15 bases in the middle. CDR1 MGHRA and CDR2 YSYEKL come from the germline V gene. CDR3 length: 17 amino acids. As DNA, the CDR3 is TGCGCCAGCAGCCAAAATGTATTGTATCTTAGCACAGATACGCAGTATTTT. This codes for CASSQNVLYLSTDTQYF.

This rearrangement joins TRBV4-3 to TRBJ1-6; perhaps TRBD1 as D (5 bases). V was pared by 3 bases and J by 9 bases, with 6 bases between. From germline, CDR1 is LGHNA and CDR2 YSLEER. CDR3 length equals 12 residues. The CDR3 sequence: CASSQGGSPLHF. CDR3 DNA sequence: TGCGCCAGCAGCCAGGGGGGTTCACCCCTCCACTTT.

This chain connects TRBV18 to TRBJ1-6; 7 bases map to TRBD1. The V segment lost 3 bases and the J segment 10 bases; nucleotides outside the gene matches: 9. This CDR3 spans 15 amino acids. Germline-derived CDR1 and CDR2 are KGHSH and LQKENI. CDR3 coding DNA: TGTGCCAGCTCACCGCCAAGGGCAGGGGGATCACCCCTCCACTTT. The encoded protein is CASSPPRAGGSPLHF.

The chain carries TRBV27 and TRBJ1-1, with D unresolved. Trimming removed 0 bases from V and 2 bases from J, with 13 bases in between. The CDR3 totals 16 residues. Germline lookup yields CDR1 MNHEY and CDR2 SMNVEV (reference sequence). The chain's CDR3 is CASSLSSRITNTEAFF. CDR3 DNA sequence: TGTGCCAGCAGTTTATCGTCTAGGATTACTAACACTGAAGCTTTCTTT.